Presented here are 22 T cell receptor beta chains from one specimen sequenced in a study of T cells in Graves' hyperthyroidism and ophthalmopathy. What was amplified from RNA transcripts were TCR beta CDR3 regions. In the first-round RT-PCR of the TCR CDR3, the HTBI primer set was used. TCRdb re-derived calls from the multiplex PCR reads in MiXCR, one entry per CDR3 protein. The sample includes almost 600,000 distinct CDR3 sequences, 40% to 55% seen only once; the top ten take more than 7%. The sequenced sample was peripheral blood or thyroid tissue (not recorded which). These receptor sequences come from a woman under 30 with Graves' hyperthyroidism.

This clonotype occurred a few times. The chain combines TRBV7-9 with TRBJ2-7; 7 nucleotides match TRBD1. The DNA end is more similar to TRBJ2-1, so the J call may be wrong. The V gene's germline CDR1 is SEHNR and CDR2 FQNEAQ (reference sequence). This CDR3 has 14 residues. The CDR3 nucleotides read TGTGCCAGCAGCTCTCAGGGGGACCACAATGAGCAGTTCTTC. This gives the protein CASSSQGDHNEQFF.

The chain carries TRBV10-3 and TRBJ1-1; 10 nucleotides align to TRBD1. This CDR3 contains 15 residues. Germline assignment: CDR1 ENHRY and CDR2 SYGVKD. The V and J ends lost 0 bases and 3 bases, in that order; junction bases with no gene match: 1. CDR3 in DNA: TGTGCCATCAGTGAGTCCGGGACAGGGGACACTGAAGCTTTCTTT. Translation: CAISESGTGDTEAFF.

The chain links TRBV25-1 to TRBJ2-7, with 14 bases lining up with TRBD2. Germline V gives CDR1 MGHDK, CDR2 SYGVNS. The CDR3 extends over 18 amino acids. The CDR3 coding sequence is TGTGCTAGGCGTAAGAGGGCATCGGGACTAGCGGGAGATCCCGTGCAGTACTTC. Protein sequence: CARRKRASGLAGDPVQYF.

This clonotype was found many times. V gene TRBV7-7 combines with J gene TRBJ2-3, with 10 bases lining up with TRBD2. V gave up 5 bases and J gave up 4 bases; unmatched junction bases: 9. The CDR3 loop spans 16 amino acids. The germline CDR1 and CDR2 sequences are SSHAT and FNYEAQ (reference sequence). CDR3 residues: CASSPNEREGADTQYF. CDR3 DNA sequence: TGTGCCAGCAGCCCAAATGAGCGGGAGGGTGCAGATACGCAGTATTTT.

The chain uses TRBV15 and TRBJ1-2; D is unclear. This CDR3 is 13 amino acids long. The germline V gene has CDR1 LNHNV and CDR2 YYDKDF (reference sequence). Trimming took 3 bases from V and 7 from J, leaving 12 bases between them. The CDR3 spells CATSSPLPSGYTF. CDR3 in DNA: TGTGCCACCAGCAGCCCACTACCAAGTGGCTACACCTTC.

Of note for this clonotype: A much larger clone differs from this one at a single base, so this may be a read error. This chain links TRBV2 with TRBJ2-7; no clear D. Trimming removed 6 bases from V and 3 bases from J, with 12 bases in between. The germline gives CDR1 SNHLY, CDR2 FYNNEI. The CDR3 runs 13 residues. The DNA for the CDR3 is TGTGCCAGCAGAGACGCCGAGATCTACGAGCAGTACTTC. Translated, it gives CASRDAEIYEQYF.

The chain carries TRBV7-8 and TRBJ2-5; D may match TRBD1 or TRBD2 (5 bases each). Germline assignment: CDR1 SGHVS and CDR2 FQNEAQ. CDR3 size: 15 residues. V was cut by 6 bases and J by 3 bases, with 17 bases left in between. CDR3 amino acids: CASRGVMNTEETQYF. DNA for the CDR3: TGTGCCAGCAGGGGGGTGATGAACACTGAAGAGACCCAGTACTTC.

This clonotype showed up many times. The V and J genes are TRBV12-3 or TRBV12-4 and TRBJ1-6; TRBD1 aligns across 8 bases. The CDR3 sequence is 14 residues long. V gave up 2 bases and J gave up 10 bases; unmatched junction bases: 4. CDR3 protein: CASSLQGAGSPLHF. Here the CDR3 DNA reads TGTGCCAGCAGTTTACAGGGGGCAGGATCACCCCTCCACTTT.

The genes are TRBV6-5 and TRBJ2-7; D is unclear. The germline CDR1 and CDR2 sequences are MNHEY and SVGAGI. Trimming left V 4 bases short and J 2 bases short, with 21 bases between. The CDR3 runs to 17 residues. The CDR3 loop reads CASSLRQDGSRPYEQYF. The CDR3 nucleotides are TGTGCCAGCAGTTTACGACAAGATGGCAGCAGACCCTACGAGCAGTACTTC.

The chain couples TRBV4-3 to TRBJ2-7, with D possibly being TRBD2 (5 bases). There are 15 residues in the CDR3. V gave up 4 bases and J gave up 0 bases, with 13 bases separating them. CDR1 and CDR2 from the germline V gene are LGHNA and YSLEER. CDR3 region: CASSPGLTSSYEQYF. DNA of the CDR3: TGCGCCAGCAGCCCAGGACTGACGAGCTCCTACGAGCAGTACTTC.

This clonotype was observed at least ten times. This chain joins TRBV5-1 and TRBJ2-5; TRBD2 matches 10 bases. Trimming at V came to 4 bases and at J to 3 bases, leaving 3 bases not matched to a gene. This CDR3 is 14 amino acids long. In germline, CDR1 is SGHRS, CDR2 YFSETQ. CDR3 coding DNA: TGCGCCAGCAGCCGAGCGGGAGGGAAAGAGACCCAGTACTTC. The encoded protein is CASSRAGGKETQYF. The variable domain in full, completed from reference TRBV5-1 and TRBJ2-5, reads KAGVTQTPRYLIKTRGQQVTLSCSPISGHRSVSWYQQTPGQGLQFLFEYFSETQRNKGNFPGRFSGRQFSNSRSEMNVSTLELGDSALYLCASSRAGGKETQYFGPGTRLLVL.

This clonotype turned up a few times. A read error may be the cause here, since a much bigger clone is one base away. The CDR3, as DNA: TGTGTCAGCAGCTCAAGGGGGCTTGAGACCCAGTACTTC. Its protein is CVSSSRGLETQYF. The chain joins TRBV7-2 to TRBJ2-5, with 7 positions matching TRBD1. There are 13 residues in the CDR3. From germline, CDR1 is SGHTA and CDR2 FQGNSA.

Points on this clonotype: An end of the junction differs from the germline gene, which may be a read error. The chain recombines TRBV5-1 with TRBJ2-7; D ambiguous. This CDR3 has 16 amino acids. In germline, CDR1 is SGHRS, CDR2 YFSETQ. The CDR3 coding sequence is TGCGCCAGCAGCTTGGCCGGCACTTTCGTTGTCTACGAGCGGTACTTC. Encoded protein: CASSLAGTFVVYERYF.

This CDR3 is CSADRDGTSGRNTGELFF. CDR3 in DNA: TGCAGCGCGGACAGGGACGGGACTAGCGGGAGGAACACCGGGGAGCTGTTTTTT. The V and J genes are TRBV29-1 and TRBJ2-2; 14 nucleotides align to TRBD2. CDR1 is SQVTM and CDR2 is ANQGSEA in the germline V gene. The ends lost 7 bases at V and 1 base at J; junction bases unmatched: 11. The CDR3 consists of 18 residues.

This clonotype was detected ten times or more. CDR3 sequence: CASRAHASGSRGYTF. As DNA, the CDR3 is TGTGCCAGCAGGGCACATGCCTCGGGGAGTCGTGGCTACACCTTC. The J gene is TRBJ1-2, the V gene TRBV6-2 or TRBV6-3; no clear D gene. V lost 6 bases and J 7 bases, leaving 21 bases between the germline ends. The CDR3 extends over 15 amino acids. From germline, CDR1 is MNHEY and CDR2 SVGEGT.

The chain employs TRBV7-9 and TRBJ1-5, with 8 bases fitting TRBD1. Germline V CDR1 and CDR2: SEHNR, FQNEAQ (reference sequence). V was pared by 4 bases and J by 6 bases, with 8 bases of the junction left unmatched. This CDR3 region has 15 residues. CDR3 sequence: CASSSGGQGAQPQHF. The CDR3, as DNA: TGTGCCAGCAGCTCCGGCGGGCAGGGGGCTCAGCCCCAGCATTTT.

This clonotype has at least ten counts. The genes are TRBV14 and TRBJ1-3; D gene uncertain. V was shortened by 3 bases and J by 8 bases, with 5 bases between the two germline ends. Germline CDR1 is SGHDN and CDR2 is FVKESK. This CDR3 region has 11 residues. This CDR3 is CASSHSHTIYF. The CDR3 bases are TGTGCCAGCAGCCACAGTCACACCATATATTTT.

The rearrangement links TRBV7-9 to TRBJ1-6; 7 nucleotides agree with TRBD1. This CDR3 is built from 18 residues. Unmatched junction bases numbered 12, after V lost 2 bases and J lost 5 bases. Germline V lookup: CDR1 SEHNR, CDR2 FQNEAQ (reference sequence). Here the CDR3 DNA reads TGTGCCAGCAGCTTATATGGGACTAGCGGGACAGATAATTCACCCCTCCACTTT. Amino acid sequence: CASSLYGTSGTDNSPLHF.

V gene TRBV12-3 or TRBV12-4 combines with J gene TRBJ1-5, with TRBD1 as a possible D gene (5 bases). The V end lost 8 bases, the J end lost 4 bases, and 15 bases lay between the germline ends. This CDR3 comprises 14 residues. CDR3 residues: CASRTGHTNQPQHF. CDR3 bases: TGTGCCAGCCGTACCGGACATACTAATCAGCCCCAGCATTTT.

A remark on this clonotype: A junction boundary mismatches the germline segment, possibly from a read error. The genes are TRBV24-1 and TRBJ2-6, with 10 bases aligning to TRBD1. In germline, CDR1 is KGHDR, CDR2 SFDVKD. CDR3 length: 15 residues. The CDR3 region is CATSDTGTGVNVLTF. CDR3 sequence (DNA): TGTGCCACCAGTGACACCGGGACAGGGGTCAACGTCCTGACTTTC.

V usage is TRBV7-3 and J usage is TRBJ2-2; weak D call: TRBD2 (5 bases). Trimming stripped 5 bases from V and 3 bases from J, with 16 bases between. CDR1 is SGHTA and CDR2 is FQGTGA in the germline V gene. This CDR3 has 16 amino acids. The CDR3 sequence: CASSRKSGSDTGELFF. In DNA form, the CDR3 reads TGTGCCAGCAGCAGGAAATCGGGATCCGACACCGGGGAGCTGTTTTTT.

This clonotype has a count of ten or more. The rearrangement links TRBV7-9 to TRBJ2-7; D might be TRBD2 (5 bases). Germline-derived CDR1 and CDR2 are SEHNR and FQNEAQ (reference sequence). V dropped 5 bases and J dropped 5 bases, with 16 bases sitting between them. The CDR3 runs 14 residues. The CDR3: CASSPSRGSDEQYF. CDR3 sequence (DNA): TGTGCCAGCAGCCCATCCCGGGGTTCCGACGAGCAGTACTTC.